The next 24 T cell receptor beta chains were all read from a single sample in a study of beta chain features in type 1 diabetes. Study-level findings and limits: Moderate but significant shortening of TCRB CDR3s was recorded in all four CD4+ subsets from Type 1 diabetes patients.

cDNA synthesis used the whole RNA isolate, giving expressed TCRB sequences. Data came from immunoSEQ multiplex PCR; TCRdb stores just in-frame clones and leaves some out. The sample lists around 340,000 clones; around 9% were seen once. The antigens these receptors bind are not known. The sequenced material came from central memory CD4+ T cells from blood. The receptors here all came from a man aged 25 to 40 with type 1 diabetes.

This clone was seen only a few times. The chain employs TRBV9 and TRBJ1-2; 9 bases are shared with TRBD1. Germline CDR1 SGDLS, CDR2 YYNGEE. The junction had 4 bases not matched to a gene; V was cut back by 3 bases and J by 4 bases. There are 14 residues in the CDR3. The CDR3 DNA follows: TGTGCCAGCAGCGGAGTGACAGGGGGCTATGGCTACACCTTC. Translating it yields CASSGVTGGYGYTF.

The CDR3 sequence is CASSEGRLHNTIEQFF. The CDR3 nucleotides are TGTGCCAGCAGTGAGGGGAGGCTCCACAATACTATTGAGCAGTTCTTC. J is TRBJ2-1 and V is TRBV6-1; weak D call: TRBD2 (6 bases). Germline V CDR1 and CDR2: MNHNS, SASEGT. CDR3 size: 16 residues. V dropped 3 bases and J dropped 9 bases, with 21 bases sitting between them.

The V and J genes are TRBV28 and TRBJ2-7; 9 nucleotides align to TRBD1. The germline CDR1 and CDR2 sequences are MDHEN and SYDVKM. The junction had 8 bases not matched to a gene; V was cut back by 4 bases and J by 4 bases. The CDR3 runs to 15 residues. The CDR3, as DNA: TGTGCCAGCAGTTCTCCGGGACAGGGTGGGTACGAGCAGTACTTC. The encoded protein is CASSSPGQGGYEQYF.

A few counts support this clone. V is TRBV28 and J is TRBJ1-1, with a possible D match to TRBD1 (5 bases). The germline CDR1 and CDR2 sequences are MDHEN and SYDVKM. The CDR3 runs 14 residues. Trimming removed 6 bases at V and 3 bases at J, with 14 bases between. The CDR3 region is CASRGRVTDTEAFF. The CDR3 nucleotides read TGTGCCAGCAGGGGCAGGGTGACAGACACTGAAGCTTTCTTT. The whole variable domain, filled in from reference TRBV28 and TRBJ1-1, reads DVKVTQSSRYLVKRTGEKVFLECVQDMDHENMFWYRQDPGLGLRLIYFSYDVKMKEKGDIPEGYSVSREKKERFSLILESASTNQTSMYLCASRGRVTDTEAFFGQGTRLTVV.

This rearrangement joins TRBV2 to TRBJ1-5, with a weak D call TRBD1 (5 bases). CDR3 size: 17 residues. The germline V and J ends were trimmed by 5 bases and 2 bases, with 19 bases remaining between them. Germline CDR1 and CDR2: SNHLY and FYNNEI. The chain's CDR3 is CASSRSLSGGGNQPQHF. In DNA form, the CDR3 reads TGTGCCAGCAGTAGGTCCCTATCGGGGGGGGGCAATCAGCCCCAGCATTTT.

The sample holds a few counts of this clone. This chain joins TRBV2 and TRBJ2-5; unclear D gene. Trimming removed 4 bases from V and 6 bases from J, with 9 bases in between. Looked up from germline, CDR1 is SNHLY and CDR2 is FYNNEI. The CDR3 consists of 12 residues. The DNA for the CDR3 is TGTGCCAGCAGTGCTGGCTCAAAGACCCAGTACTTC. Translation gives CASSAGSKTQYF. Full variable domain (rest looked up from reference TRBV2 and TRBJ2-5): EPEVTQTPSHQVTQMGQEVILRCVPISNHLYFYWYRQILGQKVEFLVSFYNNEISEKSEIFDDQFSVERPDGSNFTLKIRSTKLEDSAMYFCASSAGSKTQYFGPGTRLLVL.

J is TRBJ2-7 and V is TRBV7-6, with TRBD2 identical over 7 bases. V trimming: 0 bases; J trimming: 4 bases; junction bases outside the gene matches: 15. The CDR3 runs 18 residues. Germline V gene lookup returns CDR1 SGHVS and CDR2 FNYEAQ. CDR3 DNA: TGTGCCAGCAGCTTAGCAGGTGTTACCAGGGAGGGATTATACGAGCAGTACTTC. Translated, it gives CASSLAGVTREGLYEQYF.

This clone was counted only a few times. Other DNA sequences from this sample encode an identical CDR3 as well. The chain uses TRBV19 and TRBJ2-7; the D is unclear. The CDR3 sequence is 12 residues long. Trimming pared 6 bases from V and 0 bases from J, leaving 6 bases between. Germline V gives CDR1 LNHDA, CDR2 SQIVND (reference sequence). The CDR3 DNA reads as TGTGCCAGTAGAGGCAGCTCCTACGAGCAGTACTTC. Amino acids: CASRGSSYEQYF.

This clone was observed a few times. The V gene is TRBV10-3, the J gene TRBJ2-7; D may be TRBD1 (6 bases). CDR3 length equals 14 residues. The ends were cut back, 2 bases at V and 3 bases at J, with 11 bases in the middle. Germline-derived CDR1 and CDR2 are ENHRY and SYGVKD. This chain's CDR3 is CAISEGSGVYEQYF. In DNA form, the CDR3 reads TGTGCCATCAGTGAGGGATCAGGGGTCTACGAGCAGTACTTC.

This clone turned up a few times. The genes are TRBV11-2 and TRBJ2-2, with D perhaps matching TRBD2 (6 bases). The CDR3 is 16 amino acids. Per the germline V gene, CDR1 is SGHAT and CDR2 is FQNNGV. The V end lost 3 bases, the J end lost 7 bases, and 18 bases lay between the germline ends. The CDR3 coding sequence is TGTGCCAGCAGCTTCGTACGTCCCGGGGGTGGCGGGGAGCTGTTTTTT. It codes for CASSFVRPGGGGELFF.

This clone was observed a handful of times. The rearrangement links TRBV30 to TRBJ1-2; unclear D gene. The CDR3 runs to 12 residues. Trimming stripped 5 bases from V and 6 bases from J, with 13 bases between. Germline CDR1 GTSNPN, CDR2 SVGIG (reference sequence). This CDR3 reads CAWFADGDGYTF. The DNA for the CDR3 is TGTGCCTGGTTCGCCGACGGAGATGGCTACACCTTC.

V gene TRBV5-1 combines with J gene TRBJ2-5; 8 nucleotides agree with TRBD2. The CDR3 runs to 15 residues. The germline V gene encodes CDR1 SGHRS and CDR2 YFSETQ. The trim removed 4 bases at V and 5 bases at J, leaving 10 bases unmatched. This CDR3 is CASSPIGAGGETQYF. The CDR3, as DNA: TGCGCCAGCAGCCCGATCGGGGCGGGGGGCGAGACCCAGTACTTC. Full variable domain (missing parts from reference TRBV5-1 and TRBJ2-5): KAGVTQTPRYLIKTRGQQVTLSCSPISGHRSVSWYQQTPGQGLQFLFEYFSETQRNKGNFPGRFSGRQFSNSRSEMNVSTLELGDSALYLCASSPIGAGGETQYFGPGTRLLVL.

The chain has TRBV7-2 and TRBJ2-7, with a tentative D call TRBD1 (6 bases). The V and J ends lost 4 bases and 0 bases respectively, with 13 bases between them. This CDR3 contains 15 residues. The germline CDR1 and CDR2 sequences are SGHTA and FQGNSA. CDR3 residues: CASSSIGGSSYEQYF. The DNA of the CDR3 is TGTGCCAGCAGCTCAATTGGGGGCTCCTCCTACGAGCAGTACTTC.

The CDR3 loop reads CASSMGGGNQPQHF. The CDR3, as DNA: TGTGCCAGCAGCATGGGTGGGGGGAATCAGCCCCAGCATTTT. The chain recombines TRBV7-9 with TRBJ1-5; tentatively, D is TRBD1 (5 bases). CDR1 is SEHNR, CDR2 FQNEAQ, per germline (reference sequence). V was shortened by 5 bases and J by 4 bases, with 12 bases between the two germline ends. This CDR3 region has 14 residues.

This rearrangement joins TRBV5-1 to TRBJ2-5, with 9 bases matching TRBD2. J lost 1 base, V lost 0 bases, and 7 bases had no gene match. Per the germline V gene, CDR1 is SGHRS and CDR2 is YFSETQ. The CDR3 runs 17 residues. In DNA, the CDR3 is TGCGCCAGCAGCTTGGGAGTTCTAGCGGGGACCCAAGAGACCCAGTACTTC. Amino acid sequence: CASSLGVLAGTQETQYF.

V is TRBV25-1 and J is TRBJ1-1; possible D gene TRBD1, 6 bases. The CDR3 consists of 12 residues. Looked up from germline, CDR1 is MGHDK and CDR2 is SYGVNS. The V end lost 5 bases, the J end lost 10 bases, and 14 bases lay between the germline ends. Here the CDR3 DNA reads TGTGCCAGCAGTTATACAGGGATCGGAGCTTTCTTT. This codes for CASSYTGIGAFF.

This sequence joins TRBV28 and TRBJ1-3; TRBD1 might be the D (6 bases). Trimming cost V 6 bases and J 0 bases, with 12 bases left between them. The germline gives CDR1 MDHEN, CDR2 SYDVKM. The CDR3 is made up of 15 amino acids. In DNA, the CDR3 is TGTGCCAGCAGGTACGGACAGTCCTCTGGAAACACCATATATTTT. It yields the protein CASRYGQSSGNTIYF. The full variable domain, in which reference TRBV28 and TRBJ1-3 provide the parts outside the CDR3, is DVKVTQSSRYLVKRTGEKVFLECVQDMDHENMFWYRQDPGLGLRLIYFSYDVKMKEKGDIPEGYSVSREKKERFSLILESASTNQTSMYLCASRYGQSSGNTIYFGEGSWLTVV.

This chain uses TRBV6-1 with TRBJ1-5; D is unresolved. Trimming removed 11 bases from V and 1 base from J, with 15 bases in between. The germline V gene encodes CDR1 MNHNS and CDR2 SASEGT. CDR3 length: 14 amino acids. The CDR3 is CASQGLRSNQPQHF. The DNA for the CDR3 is TGTGCCTCCCAAGGCCTGAGGAGCAATCAGCCCCAGCATTTT.

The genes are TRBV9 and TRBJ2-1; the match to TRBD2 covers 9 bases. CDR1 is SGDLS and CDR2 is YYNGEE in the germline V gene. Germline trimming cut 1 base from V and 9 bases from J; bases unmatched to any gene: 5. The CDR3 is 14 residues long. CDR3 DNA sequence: TGTGCCAGCAGCGTATCCGGGCGGGAGGGTGAGCAGTTCTTC. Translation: CASSVSGREGEQFF.

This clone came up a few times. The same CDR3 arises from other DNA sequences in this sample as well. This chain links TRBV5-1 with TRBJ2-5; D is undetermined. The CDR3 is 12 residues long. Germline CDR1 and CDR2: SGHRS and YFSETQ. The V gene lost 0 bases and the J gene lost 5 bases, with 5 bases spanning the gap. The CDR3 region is CASSLARETQYF. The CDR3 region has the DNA TGCGCCAGCAGCTTGGCCAGGGAGACCCAGTACTTC.

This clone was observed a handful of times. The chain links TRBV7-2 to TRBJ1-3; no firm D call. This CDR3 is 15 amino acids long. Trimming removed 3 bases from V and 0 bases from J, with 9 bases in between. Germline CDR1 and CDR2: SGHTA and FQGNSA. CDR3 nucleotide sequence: TGTGCCAGCAGCTTTGGGTACACCTCTGGAAACACCATATATTTT. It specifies CASSFGYTSGNTIYF.

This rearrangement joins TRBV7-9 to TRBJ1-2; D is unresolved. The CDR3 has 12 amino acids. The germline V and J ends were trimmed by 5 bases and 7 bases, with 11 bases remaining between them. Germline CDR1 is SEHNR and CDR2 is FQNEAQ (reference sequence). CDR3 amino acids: CASSPTTSGYTF. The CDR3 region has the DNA TGTGCCAGCAGCCCTACGACGAGTGGCTACACCTTC.

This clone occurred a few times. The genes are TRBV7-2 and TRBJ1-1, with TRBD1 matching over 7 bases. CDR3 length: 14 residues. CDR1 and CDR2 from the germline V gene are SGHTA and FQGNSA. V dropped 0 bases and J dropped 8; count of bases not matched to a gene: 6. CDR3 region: CASSLAETGTEAFF. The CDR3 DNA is TGTGCCAGCAGCTTAGCGGAGACAGGGACCGAAGCTTTCTTT.

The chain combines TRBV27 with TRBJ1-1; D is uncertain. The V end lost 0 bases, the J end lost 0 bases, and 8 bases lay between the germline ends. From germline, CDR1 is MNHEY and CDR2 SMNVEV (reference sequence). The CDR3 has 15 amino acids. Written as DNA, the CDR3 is TGTGCCAGCAGTTTATCGCCAGCTCTGAACACTGAAGCTTTCTTT. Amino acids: CASSLSPALNTEAFF.